The 32 T cell receptor beta chains presented below share a single source sample, sequenced in a study of T cells after posttransplantation cyclophosphamide. The assay was immunoSEQ multiplex PCR, and TCRdb's table has in-frame clones only and misses some. The sample holds about 52,000 clones, under 95% seen once. Sequenced input: PBMCs. These receptors all come from a woman aged 25 to 39 in good health and a related stem cell transplant donor.

The chain employs TRBV2 and TRBJ1-3; 9 nucleotides match TRBD1. J was trimmed by 0 bases and V by 10 bases; bases with no gene match: 7. This CDR3 is 15 amino acids long. In germline, CDR1 is SNHLY, CDR2 FYNNEI. The CDR3 is CATNRGRSSGNTIYF. The CDR3 DNA follows: TGTGCCACCAACAGGGGGCGAAGCTCTGGAAACACCATATATTTT.

This chain uses TRBV2 with TRBJ1-6; TRBD1 aligns across 7 bases. V was pared by 6 bases and J by 9 bases, with 8 bases of the junction left unmatched. This CDR3 has 14 amino acids. Germline assignment: CDR1 SNHLY and CDR2 FYNNEI. CDR3 sequence reads: CASSMGRGPSPLHF. The CDR3 coding sequence is TGTGCCAGCAGCATGGGAAGGGGGCCTTCACCCCTCCACTTT.

The J gene is TRBJ1-1, the V gene TRBV5-1, with 10 bases identical to TRBD1. The CDR3 sequence is 16 residues long. Germline V gives CDR1 SGHRS, CDR2 YFSETQ. Trimming at V came to 1 base and at J to 6 bases, leaving 9 bases not matched to a gene. The CDR3 sequence: CASSLSGSGTGAEAFF. The CDR3 DNA reads as TGCGCCAGCAGCTTGTCGGGTTCTGGGACAGGGGCTGAAGCTTTCTTT.

This clone has only one observation. J is TRBJ2-7 and V is TRBV6-5, with 7 bases that match TRBD1. Germline V gene data show CDR1 as MNHEY and CDR2 as SVGAGI. The CDR3 runs 15 residues. Germline trimming cut 0 bases from V and 1 base from J; bases unmatched to any gene: 3. The CDR3 loop reads CASSYSPRGSYEQYF. CDR3 bases: TGTGCCAGCAGTTACTCGCCCAGGGGGTCCTACGAGCAGTACTTC.

V is TRBV7-9 and J is TRBJ1-4; D is unclear. The CDR3 has 11 residues. Per germline, CDR1 SEHNR and CDR2 FQNEAQ (reference sequence). Trimming stripped 7 bases from V and 8 bases from J, with 8 bases between. CDR3 in amino acids: CASTGEEKLFF. The CDR3 DNA is TGTGCCAGCACCGGGGAGGAAAAACTGTTTTTT.

The CDR3 here is CAISESGSQGGEQYF. DNA for the CDR3: TGTGCCATCAGTGAGTCAGGATCACAGGGGGGCGAGCAGTACTTC. The chain uses TRBV10-3 and TRBJ2-7, with 8 positions matching TRBD1. V was clipped by 0 bases and J by 6 bases; unmatched bases: 7. The CDR3 runs to 15 residues. Per the germline V gene, CDR1 is ENHRY and CDR2 is SYGVKD.

The rearrangement joins TRBV29-1 to TRBJ2-5; 7 bases line up with TRBD1. J gave up 2 bases and V 6 bases, and 3 bases lay outside the gene matches. This CDR3 comprises 12 residues. From germline, CDR1 is SQVTM and CDR2 ANQGSEA. This chain's CDR3 is CSVGTAQETQYF. DNA for the CDR3: TGCAGCGTCGGGACAGCGCAAGAGACCCAGTACTTC.

This chain joins TRBV30 and TRBJ2-6, with unresolved D. The CDR3 runs to 16 residues. Germline CDR1 reads GTSNPN; CDR2 reads SVGIG (reference sequence). V was trimmed by 3 bases and J by 0 bases, leaving 12 bases between them. CDR3 amino acids: CAWSAGAISGANVLTF. The CDR3 DNA reads TGTGCCTGGAGCGCCGGTGCCATCTCTGGGGCCAACGTCCTGACTTTC. The full variable domain, with the rest looked up from reference TRBV30 and TRBJ2-6, is SQTIHQWPATLVQPVGSPLSLECTVEGTSNPNLYWYRQAAGRGLQLLFYSVGIGQISSEVPQNLSASRPQDRQFILSSKKLLLSDSGFYLCAWSAGAISGANVLTFGAGSRLTVL.

The V call is TRBV11-3, the J call TRBJ2-2, with 12 bases that match TRBD2. The CDR3 spans 17 residues. Germline V gene lookup returns CDR1 SGHNT and CDR2 YENEEA. The junction had 0 bases not matched to a gene; V was cut back by 1 base and J by 0 bases. The CDR3 nucleotides are TGTGCCAGCAGCTTAGGACTAGCGGGAGCGAACACCGGGGAGCTGTTTTTT. This encodes CASSLGLAGANTGELFF.

The V call is TRBV6-1, the J call TRBJ1-2; 8 bases match TRBD1. CDR3 length: 16 residues. J lost 7 bases, V lost 4 bases, and 14 bases had no gene match. The germline CDR1 and CDR2 sequences are MNHNS and SASEGT. The CDR3 here is CASSVYPDREPTGYTF. Written as DNA, the CDR3 is TGTGCCAGCAGTGTGTACCCGGACAGGGAGCCGACTGGCTACACCTTC.

V is TRBV5-1 and J is TRBJ2-7, with a weak D call TRBD1 (5 bases). Germline V gene lookup returns CDR1 SGHRS and CDR2 YFSETQ. The CDR3 is 15 residues long. V gave up 4 bases and J gave up 2 bases, with 16 bases separating them. CDR3 nucleotides: TGCGCCAGCAGCCTCCCCCAGGGCCCTACCTACGAGCAGTACTTC. Its translation: CASSLPQGPTYEQYF.

This clone was seen once. The V gene is TRBV27, the J gene TRBJ1-2; D is unclear. V shed 5 bases and J shed 8 bases, with 27 bases lying between them. The CDR3 has 17 residues. Germline loops: CDR1 MNHEY, CDR2 SMNVEV (reference sequence). The DNA of the CDR3 is TGTGCCAGCAGTCCCCTTACTAGCTCGATTCTCCGAGGGGGCTACACCTTC. Its translation is CASSPLTSSILRGGYTF.

Turning to this clone: Other nucleotide sequences from this sample produce the same CDR3. V gene TRBV6-5 combines with J gene TRBJ1-2; 8 nucleotides agree with TRBD1. V was clipped by 2 bases and J by 8 bases; unmatched bases: 10. The V gene's germline CDR1 is MNHEY and CDR2 SVGAGI. The CDR3 is 15 residues long. The CDR3 sequence is CASSYRGQGVYGYTF. The DNA for the CDR3 is TGTGCCAGCAGTTACCGAGGACAGGGCGTCTACGGCTACACCTTC.

This clone is a singleton in its sample. The chain combines TRBV14 with TRBJ1-2; D not resolved. Germline CDR1 and CDR2: SGHDN and FVKESK. CDR3 size: 13 residues. The V gene lost 1 base and the J gene lost 6 bases, with 9 bases spanning the gap. This CDR3 is CASSQVTRNGYTF. CDR3 nucleotide sequence: TGTGCCAGCAGCCAAGTCACGCGAAATGGCTACACCTTC.

The CDR3 region is CASSSRQIYGYTF. The CDR3 nucleotides read TGTGCCAGCAGCTCCCGACAGATCTATGGCTACACCTTC. The V gene is TRBV28, the J gene TRBJ1-2, with a weak D call TRBD1 (5 bases). The V end lost 6 bases, the J end lost 4 bases, and 12 bases lay between the germline ends. Germline assignment: CDR1 MDHEN and CDR2 SYDVKM. The CDR3 extends over 13 amino acids.

The chain links TRBV5-6 to TRBJ2-7; the match to TRBD1 covers 7 bases. V shed 0 bases and J 7 bases; nucleotides not matched to a gene: 7. Germline V gives CDR1 SGHDT, CDR2 YYEEEE. The CDR3 is 14 amino acids. Here the CDR3 reads CASSLEPGGGEQYF. In DNA, the CDR3 is TGTGCCAGCAGCTTGGAACCAGGGGGTGGAGAGCAGTACTTC.

By sample share, this clone is medium-sized. V and J are TRBV19 and TRBJ2-1; 10 positions agree with TRBD2. The ends lost 7 bases at V and 12 bases at J; junction bases unmatched: 12. Germline V CDR1 and CDR2: LNHDA, SQIVND (reference sequence). This CDR3 is 14 amino acids long. The CDR3 loop is CASTLAGGTSRQFF. The CDR3 DNA reads as TGTGCCAGTACCTTAGCGGGGGGCACTTCTCGGCAGTTCTTC.

To note about this clone: The sample carries other DNA sequences with the same CDR3. This sequence joins TRBV18 and TRBJ1-1, with TRBD1 matching 8 bases. V dropped 3 bases and J dropped 3; count of bases not matched to a gene: 6. Germline lookup yields CDR1 KGHSH and CDR2 LQKENI. This CDR3 is built from 15 residues. The CDR3 DNA reads TGTGCCAGCTCACCCGCGGGACAGGCGGACACTGAAGCTTTCTTT. Translation gives CASSPAGQADTEAFF.

V and J are TRBV7-6 and TRBJ2-7; D possibly corresponds to TRBD1 (5 bases). With 5 bases removed from V and 0 bases from J, the gap between germline ends came to 14 bases. Germline lookup yields CDR1 SGHVS and CDR2 FNYEAQ. The CDR3 has 15 amino acids. CDR3 nucleotide sequence: TGTGCCAGCAGCCCGGCGACAGTCGTCTCCTACGAGCAGTACTTC. Translated: CASSPATVVSYEQYF.

The V call is TRBV27, the J call TRBJ1-2; 7 nucleotides line up with TRBD1. The ends lost 8 bases at V and 7 bases at J; junction bases unmatched: 7. CDR1 and CDR2 from the germline V gene are MNHEY and SMNVEV (reference sequence). The CDR3 contains 12 residues. CDR3 amino acids: CASGGQVPGYTF. CDR3 nucleotide sequence: TGTGCCAGCGGTGGACAGGTCCCTGGCTACACCTTC.

The J gene is TRBJ1-1, the V gene TRBV2; TRBD1 might be the D (5 bases). The germline V and J ends were trimmed by 7 bases and 4 bases, with 16 bases remaining between them. CDR3 size: 14 residues. Germline CDR1 SNHLY, CDR2 FYNNEI. The CDR3 here is CASKRRQGGTEAFF. The DNA for the CDR3 is TGTGCCAGCAAAAGGCGCCAGGGAGGCACTGAAGCTTTCTTT.

The chain employs TRBV11-2 and TRBJ1-6; D may be TRBD1 (6 bases). The V gene's germline CDR1 is SGHAT and CDR2 FQNNGV. Trimming removed 2 bases from V and 8 bases from J, with 10 bases in between. This CDR3 contains 14 residues. The CDR3 sequence: CASSLRQGYSPLHF. In DNA form, the CDR3 reads TGTGCCAGCAGCTTAAGGCAGGGGTATTCACCCCTCCACTTT.

The V call is TRBV9, the J call TRBJ2-5; D not certain. This CDR3 is 13 amino acids long. CDR1 and CDR2 (germline): SGDLS, YYNGEE. The germline V and J ends were trimmed by 0 bases and 2 bases, with 5 bases remaining between them. The chain's CDR3 is CASSVGRQETQYF. As DNA, the CDR3 is TGTGCCAGCAGCGTAGGCAGACAAGAGACCCAGTACTTC.

The rearrangement joins TRBV7-9 to TRBJ2-7, with D hard to call. The V gene's germline CDR1 is SEHNR and CDR2 FQNEAQ (reference sequence). CDR3 size: 12 residues. V was shortened by 5 bases and J by 0 bases, with 5 bases between the two germline ends. In DNA form, the CDR3 reads TGTGCCAGCAGCCCCGTCTCCTACGAGCAGTACTTC. This translates into CASSPVSYEQYF.

The chain carries TRBV7-2 and TRBJ2-2; maybe TRBD2 (6 bases). Germline-derived CDR1 and CDR2 are SGHTA and FQGNSA. There are 13 residues in the CDR3. V shed 5 bases and J shed 7 bases, with 11 bases lying between them. CDR3 sequence reads: CASSGGWGGELFF. For the CDR3, the DNA is TGTGCCAGCAGCGGGGGGTGGGGCGGGGAGCTGTTTTTT. Complete variable domain (other parts from reference TRBV7-2 and TRBJ2-2): GAGVSQSPSNKVTEKGKDVELRCDPISGHTALYWYRQSLGQGLEFLIYFQGNSAPDKSGLPSDRFSAERTGGSVSTLTIQRTQQEDSAVYLCASSGGWGGELFFGEGSRLTVL.

In its sample, this clone was seen a few times. The chain combines TRBV4-1 with TRBJ1-2; 9 nucleotides match TRBD1. Germline V gives CDR1 MGHRA, CDR2 YSYEKL. With V trimmed by 3 bases and J by 7 bases, 6 bases remained unmatched. The CDR3 covers 14 residues. The CDR3 DNA reads as TGCGCCAGCAGCCAGCCGGGACAGGGATTTGGCTACACCTTC. It codes for CASSQPGQGFGYTF.

The chain carries TRBV10-3 and TRBJ1-1; the D gene is possibly TRBD1 (6 bases). The germline CDR1 and CDR2 sequences are ENHRY and SYGVKD. The CDR3 is 14 amino acids. The V end lost 7 bases, the J end lost 11 bases, and 23 bases lay between the germline ends. The CDR3 nucleotides are TGTGCCATCACCGAGGGGTCGGGGGGCGCTGGGGCTTTCTTT. It translates to CAITEGSGGAGAFF.

The rearrangement joins TRBV15 to TRBJ1-4; D is possibly TRBD1 (6 bases). The V and J ends lost 0 bases and 2 bases respectively, with 10 bases between them. Germline CDR1 reads LNHNV; CDR2 reads YYDKDF (reference sequence). The CDR3 consists of 16 residues. As DNA, the CDR3 is TGTGCCACCAGCAGAGATGGGGGCCAGACTAATGAAAAACTGTTTTTT. Its protein is CATSRDGGQTNEKLFF.

V usage is TRBV2 and J usage is TRBJ2-5, with 10 bases lining up with TRBD1. The V segment lost 7 bases and the J segment 5 bases; nucleotides outside the gene matches: 7. Germline V gene data show CDR1 as SNHLY and CDR2 as FYNNEI. The CDR3 runs to 14 residues. The CDR3 coding sequence is TGTGCCAGCACAGACAGGGGGCGCGGGGAGACCCAGTACTTC. It is translated as CASTDRGRGETQYF.

This rearrangement joins TRBV7-2 to TRBJ2-1, with 7 nucleotides matching TRBD2. The V and J ends lost 3 bases and 15 bases, in that order; junction bases with no gene match: 11. The CDR3 runs to 13 residues. Germline V gene lookup returns CDR1 SGHTA and CDR2 FQGNSA. CDR3 protein: CASSFSGLVNLFF. Written as DNA, the CDR3 is TGTGCCAGCAGCTTTTCCGGACTAGTTAATCTGTTCTTC.

This rearrangement joins TRBV18 to TRBJ2-1; D might be TRBD1 (6 bases). V lost 5 bases, J lost 6 bases, and 8 bases lay in between. CDR3 size: 12 residues. Germline V lookup: CDR1 KGHSH, CDR2 LQKENI. CDR3 coding DNA: TGTGCCAGCTCAATACAGGGCAATGAGCAGTTCTTC. Its protein product is CASSIQGNEQFF.

The chain carries TRBV15 and TRBJ2-3; TRBD2 is a possible D gene (6 bases). Germline V gene lookup returns CDR1 LNHNV and CDR2 YYDKDF (reference sequence). Trimming stripped 6 bases from V and 4 bases from J, with 14 bases between. The CDR3 consists of 14 residues. The CDR3 DNA is TGTGCCACCAGTTTAATCGGAGGGCCAGATACGCAGTATTTT. Amino acid sequence: CATSLIGGPDTQYF. The variable domain in full, with the rest retrieved from reference TRBV15 and TRBJ2-3, is DAMVIQNPRYQVTQFGKPVTLSCSQTLNHNVMYWYQQKSSQAPKLLFHYYDKDFNNEADTPDNFQSRRPNTSFCFLDIRSPGLGDTAMYLCATSLIGGPDTQYFGPGTRLTVL.